Below, one T cell receptor (beta chain) is given with its context. Its antigen is unidentified. The entry originates in a study of T cell repertoires in cytomegalovirus infection. TCRdb processed the reads anew with MiXCR; each CDR3 protein has one entry. The sample shows hundreds of thousands of distinct CDR3 sequences, 20% to 25% of them seen only once. Regarding the study as a whole: HLA-C-restricted CMV clonotypes gave the most frequent clonotype in two of eight donors.

This receptor was taken from a human donor in good health (CMV status not recorded). Some clones in this sample may be carry-over from other donors' samples. Sequenced: CD8+ T cells from PBMCs.

This chain's CDR3 is CASSLERVVGANVLTF. CDR3 nucleotides: TGTGCCAGCAGCCTCGAGAGGGTCGTTGGGGCCAACGTCCTGACTTTC. The chain links TRBV7-9 to TRBJ2-6, with D perhaps TRBD2 (5 bases). The length of the CDR3 is 16 residues. V was pared by 5 bases and J by 3 bases, with 14 bases between. Germline CDR1 reads SEHNR; CDR2 reads FQNEAQ (reference sequence).